Presented here are 16 T cell receptor beta chains from one specimen sequenced in a study of graft-versus-host responses after intestinal transplantation (dated by TCRdb to 2020 to 2023). Interpreted using the paper, the time point label stands for: cells obtained before transplantation from donor or recipient. The library was produced with the immunoSEQ multiplex PCR assay. TCRdb retrieved this table from immuneACCESS and kept in-frame rearrangements only. Not all clones are present; in checked studies, unresolved V genes account for under half, and no reason is known for the remainder. The sample table records more than 90,000 clones; approximately 90% of these occur just once. About 0.25% of the sample rests with the top ten. These receptors lack a known antigen. Sequencing used unstimulated CD4+ T cells sorted from spleen or lymph node cells, obtained before transplant. The receptors derive from a human donor who was the organ donor for an intestinal transplant.

The rearrangement links TRBV5-4 to TRBJ2-1, with 10 bases that match TRBD2. The germline V gene has CDR1 SGHNT and CDR2 YYREEE (reference sequence). This CDR3 contains 17 residues. The J segment lost 7 bases and the V segment lost 3 bases, leaving 13 bases of the junction unmatched. This CDR3 reads CASSSRTSGPPVNEQFF. As DNA, the CDR3 is TGTGCCAGCAGCTCAAGGACTAGCGGACCCCCGGTGAATGAGCAGTTCTTC. The variable domain in full, completed from reference TRBV5-4 and TRBJ2-1, reads ETGVTQSPTHLIKTRGQQVTLRCSSQSGHNTVSWYQQALGQGPQFIFQYYREEENGRGNFPPRFSGLQFPNYSSELNVNALELDDSALYLCASSSRTSGPPVNEQFFGPGTRLTVL.

The chain combines TRBV5-1 with TRBJ2-1; D is possibly TRBD2 (6 bases). The CDR3 length is 17 residues. Germline V lookup: CDR1 SGHRS, CDR2 YFSETQ. Trimming took off 4 bases at V and 2 bases at J, with 19 bases between the two ends. DNA of the CDR3: TGCGCCAGCAGCACTGGGGGACTCTTTAGTACCTACAATGAGCAGTTCTTC. It encodes CASSTGGLFSTYNEQFF.

The CDR3 protein is CASSKGLTTDTQYF. CDR3 DNA: TGTGCCAGCAGTAAGGGACTAACCACAGATACGCAGTATTTT. V usage is TRBV2 and J usage is TRBJ2-3, with 7 bases aligning to TRBD2. CDR1 and CDR2 (germline): SNHLY, FYNNEI. Germline trimming cut 5 bases from V and 2 bases from J; bases unmatched to any gene: 4. This CDR3 contains 14 residues.

The gene calls are TRBV28 and TRBJ2-1; 10 nucleotides agree with TRBD2. The CDR3 length is 16 residues. V trimming: 6 bases; J trimming: 2 bases; junction bases outside the gene matches: 7. The germline V gene has CDR1 MDHEN and CDR2 SYDVKM. In DNA form, the CDR3 reads TGTGCCAGCAGCCCTGGTGGGACTAGCGCCTACAATGAGCAGTTCTTC. It codes for CASSPGGTSAYNEQFF.

Here the CDR3 DNA reads TGTGCCAGCAGTCCAACGGGGGCCCCTGGGACCCAGTACTTC. It codes for CASSPTGAPGTQYF. The rearrangement joins TRBV5-4 to TRBJ2-5; D might be TRBD1 or TRBD2, each matching 6 bases. The CDR3 is made up of 14 amino acids. V was cut by 5 bases and J by 7 bases, with 18 bases left in between. Per the germline V gene, CDR1 is SGHNT and CDR2 is YYREEE (reference sequence).

The sample holds one count of this clone. The gene calls are TRBV7-9 and TRBJ2-5; 10 nucleotides line up with TRBD1. The CDR3 has 17 amino acids. Per germline, CDR1 SEHNR and CDR2 FQNEAQ (reference sequence). V shed 5 bases, J shed 4 bases, and the junction held 13 bases outside the gene matches. The CDR3 loop reads CASSTGTGAYLRETQYF. DNA for the CDR3: TGTGCCAGCAGCACCGGGACAGGGGCCTATTTGAGAGAGACCCAGTACTTC. Full variable domain (remainder filled in from reference TRBV7-9 and TRBJ2-5): DTGVSQNPRHKITKRGQNVTFRCDPISEHNRLYWYRQTLGQGPEFLTYFQNEAQLEKSRLLSDRFSAERPKGSFSTLEIQRTEQGDSAMYLCASSTGTGAYLRETQYFGPGTRLLVL.

Comment on this clone: At the DNA level, this CDR3 is encoded by other sequences in the same sample as well. The rearrangement links TRBV18 to TRBJ2-5, with 9 bases fitting TRBD2. Germline V CDR1 and CDR2: KGHSH, LQKENI. Germline trimming cut 2 bases from V and 5 bases from J; bases unmatched to any gene: 3. The CDR3 loop spans 14 amino acids. The CDR3 DNA reads as TGTGCCAGCTCACCAGGGCTAGCGGGGGAGACCCAGTACTTC. Amino acids: CASSPGLAGETQYF. The full variable domain, with the rest looked up from reference TRBV18 and TRBJ2-5, is NAGVMQNPRHLVRRRGQEARLRCSPMKGHSHVYWYRQLPEEGLKFMVYLQKENIIDESGMPKERFSAEFPKEGPSILRIQQVVRGDSAAYFCASSPGLAGETQYFGPGTRLLVL.

V is TRBV11-1 and J is TRBJ1-2; 7 bases fit TRBD1. CDR3 size: 13 residues. J lost 1 base, V lost 7 bases, and 3 bases had no gene match. Germline lookup yields CDR1 SGHAT and CDR2 FQDESV (reference sequence). CDR3 region: CASNTGVNYGYTF. The CDR3, as DNA: TGTGCCAGCAACACAGGGGTTAACTATGGCTACACCTTC.

This sequence joins TRBV23-1 and TRBJ2-2; D is ambiguous. TRBV23-1 is an ORF for which the function is uncertain. CDR3 length: 15 residues. The V gene lost 3 bases and the J gene lost 1 base, with 9 bases spanning the gap. CDR3 nucleotides: TGCGCCAGCAGTCACTCCGACAAGAACACCGGGGAGCTGTTTTTT. Translation: CASSHSDKNTGELFF.

This clone was detected once. V and J are TRBV6-5 and TRBJ2-7; 9 nucleotides agree with TRBD1. There are 15 residues in the CDR3. Germline CDR1 is MNHEY and CDR2 is SVGAGI. V was pared by 6 bases and J by 4 bases, with 10 bases of the junction left unmatched. This CDR3 is CASRWGQGDSYEQYF. CDR3 in DNA: TGTGCCAGCAGATGGGGACAGGGAGACTCTTACGAGCAGTACTTC.

CDR3 sequence reads: CASSRTGEAQYF. The CDR3 DNA follows: TGTGCCAGCAGCCGGACAGGGGAGGCCCAGTACTTC. The genes are TRBV5-4 and TRBJ2-5; 9 nucleotides agree with TRBD1. V was clipped by 4 bases and J by 9 bases; unmatched bases: 4. This CDR3 is built from 12 residues. Germline CDR1 reads SGHNT; CDR2 reads YYREEE (reference sequence).

The chain joins TRBV28 to TRBJ2-5; 7 nucleotides line up with TRBD2. The CDR3 has 14 residues. The germline gives CDR1 MDHEN, CDR2 SYDVKM. With V trimmed by 9 bases and J by 9 bases, 16 bases remained unmatched. CDR3 protein: CASSRSGGPFSQYF. Here the CDR3 DNA reads TGTGCCAGTTCCCGGTCGGGAGGACCTTTCTCCCAGTACTTC.

This chain connects TRBV19 to TRBJ1-5, with a tentative D call TRBD1 (6 bases). Trimming left V 9 bases short and J 9 bases short, with 21 bases between. Germline CDR1 reads LNHDA; CDR2 reads SQIVND (reference sequence). CDR3 length: 14 residues. The CDR3 loop reads CASAQQGPQRPQHF. CDR3 bases: TGTGCCAGCGCACAACAGGGACCGCAACGGCCCCAGCATTTT.

In its sample, this clone was seen once. The J gene is TRBJ1-1, the V gene TRBV5-1; a possible D gene is TRBD1 (5 bases). Germline V gene lookup returns CDR1 SGHRS and CDR2 YFSETQ. Trimming shortened V by 4 bases and J by 1 base, and 8 bases separated the two germline ends. The CDR3 runs to 13 residues. CDR3 in amino acids: CASSMQGNTEAFF. As DNA, the CDR3 is TGCGCCAGCAGCATGCAGGGGAACACTGAAGCTTTCTTT.

This chain joins TRBV5-4 and TRBJ2-3; 9 bases agree with TRBD2. Germline V gene sequence: CDR1 SGHNT, CDR2 YYREEE (reference sequence). The CDR3 has 16 amino acids. With V trimmed by 4 bases and J by 0 bases, 6 bases remained unmatched. This CDR3 is CASSRKSGRSTDTQYF. The CDR3 DNA reads TGTGCCAGCAGCCGGAAGAGCGGGAGGAGCACAGATACGCAGTATTTT.

The V gene is TRBV27, the J gene TRBJ2-3; TRBD2 matches 8 bases. CDR1 and CDR2 (germline): MNHEY, SMNVEV (reference sequence). V trimming: 5 bases; J trimming: 3 bases; junction bases outside the gene matches: 7. This CDR3 has 15 residues. CDR3 amino acids: CASSPWPGGTDTQYF. The CDR3 region has the DNA TGTGCCAGCAGTCCCTGGCCGGGAGGGACAGATACGCAGTATTTT.